These T cell receptor beta chains were read from a single sample in a study of cytomegalovirus exposure and HLA in healthy donors. Repertoires were generated with immunoSEQ multiplex PCR, while TCRdb's copy carries only in-frame clones and drops some. The sample records over 100,000 clones, just under 70% being singletons. Sequenced sample: PBMCs. The receptors stem from a woman aged 65 to 85 in good health and CMV-seropositive. CDR3s include the opening cysteine and the closing phenylalanine or tryptophan. Each record gives: J gene, clone size, V gene, D gene, CDR3 protein, CDR3 DNA. The D gene is left open where the match is weak. Not every row has a clone size; where given, it reads once, few, many or a size class.

TRBJ2-7	once	TRBV6-5	TRBD1	CASSYSTGAYEQYF	TGTGCCAGCAGTTACAGTACAGGGGCCTACGAGCAGTACTTC
TRBJ1-1	-	TRBV2	TRBD1	CASSVQGAITEAFF	TGTGCCAGCAGTGTACAGGGGGCGATCACTGAAGCTTTCTTT
TRBJ1-5	-	TRBV18	-	CASSPSQPQPQHF	TGTGCCAGCTCACCTTCACAGCCTCAGCCCCAGCATTTT
TRBJ1-1	once	TRBV7-2	-	CASSKQENTEAFF	TGTGCCAGCAGCAAACAGGAGAACACTGAAGCTTTCTTT
TRBJ2-5	-	TRBV11-2	TRBD1	CASSLGTGGGETQYF	TGTGCCAGCAGCCTTGGGACAGGGGGGGGAGAGACCCAGTACTTC
TRBJ2-6	-	TRBV5-1	-	CASSLGTLSGANVLTF	TGCGCCAGCAGCTTGGGGACTCTCTCTGGGGCCAACGTCCTGACTTTC
TRBJ1-6	-	TRBV10-3	TRBD1	CAISAGTGDNSPLHF	TGTGCCATCAGCGCCGGGACAGGGGATAATTCACCCCTCCACTTT
TRBJ2-1	-	TRBV11-2	-	CASSPWKGEYNEQFF	TGTGCCAGCAGCCCCTGGAAGGGGGAGTACAATGAGCAGTTCTTC
TRBJ2-1	-	TRBV30	-	CAWSGASSYNEQFF	TGTGCCTGGAGTGGCGCGAGCTCCTACAATGAGCAGTTCTTC
TRBJ1-2	-	TRBV5-1	TRBD1	CASSLAQGFNYGYTF	TGCGCCAGCAGCTTGGCACAGGGGTTTAACTATGGCTACACCTTC
TRBJ2-3	-	TRBV5-1	-	CASSFTWGGTDTQYF	TGCGCCAGCAGCTTTACGTGGGGGGGCACAGATACGCAGTATTTT
TRBJ1-5	-	TRBV5-1	-	CASSPLGGPDQPQHF	TGCGCCAGCAGCCCCCTAGGAGGGCCTGATCAGCCCCAGCATTTT
TRBJ2-7	-	TRBV7-6	TRBD2	CASSLGTSGGPKPYSEQYF	TGTGCCAGCAGCTTGGGGACTAGCGGGGGCCCAAAACCCTACTCCGAGCAGTACTTC
TRBJ2-7	-	TRBV6-5	TRBD1	CASSYAPGQGRHEQYF	TGTGCCAGCAGTTACGCACCGGGACAGGGGAGACACGAGCAGTACTTC
TRBJ1-2	-	TRBV10-3	TRBD1	CAINSGTGVGYTF	TGTGCCATCAATTCCGGGACAGGGGTTGGCTACACCTTC
TRBJ2-5	-	TRBV13	-	CASSLGGRSWTQYF	TGTGCCAGCAGCTTAGGCGGCAGGTCCTGGACCCAGTACTTC
TRBJ1-3	-	TRBV18	-	CASSPSLLVRASGNTIYF	TGTGCCAGCTCACCGAGTCTGTTGGTGAGAGCCTCTGGAAACACCATATATTTT
TRBJ2-7	-	TRBV13	TRBD2	CASSLRAGVNPYEQYF	TGTGCCAGCAGCTTACGAGCGGGGGTCAATCCCTACGAGCAGTACTTC
TRBJ2-6	-	TRBV6-6	TRBD2	CASRPGLAGANVLTF	TGTGCCAGCAGACCGGGACTAGCTGGGGCCAACGTCCTGACTTTC
TRBJ2-7	few	TRBV30	TRBD1	CAWSSGQGGRYEQYF	TGTGCCTGGAGTTCAGGACAGGGGGGACGCTACGAGCAGTACTTC
TRBJ2-3	-	TRBV5-1	TRBD1	CASSLGGTATDTQYF	TGCGCCAGCAGCTTGGGGGGGACAGCCACAGATACGCAGTATTTT
TRBJ2-2	once	TRBV4-1	TRBD1	CASSPGTVNTGELFF	TGCGCCAGCAGCCCCGGGACAGTGAACACCGGGGAGCTGTTTTTT
TRBJ2-5	-	TRBV11-3	-	CASSLTSMNGETQYF	TGTGCCAGCAGCCTTACTAGTATGAACGGGGAGACCCAGTACTTC
TRBJ2-3	-	TRBV11-3	-	CASSGLATDTQYF	TGTGCCAGCAGCGGCCTTGCCACAGATACGCAGTATTTT
TRBJ1-1	once	TRBV5-6	-	CASSLAGTTAEAFF	TGTGCCAGCAGCTTGGCCGGGACAACCGCTGAAGCTTTCTTT
TRBJ2-3	-	TRBV2	TRBD2	CASSDGTSGGTDTQYF	TGTGCCAGCAGTGACGGGACTAGCGGGGGCACAGATACGCAGTATTTT
TRBJ1-1	few	TRBV5-5	-	CASSLWSGTEAFF	TGTGCCAGCAGCTTGTGGTCGGGCACTGAAGCTTTCTTT
TRBJ1-3	-	TRBV19	TRBD1	CASSLITGGGLSGNTIYF	TGTGCCAGTAGCCTCATCACAGGGGGCGGCCTCTCTGGAAACACCATATATTTT
TRBJ2-2	-	TRBV27	-	CASSLFPPGVTGELFF	TGTGCCAGCAGTTTATTCCCACCGGGGGTAACCGGGGAGCTGTTTTTT
TRBJ1-1	-	TRBV21-1	-	CASSTWDRVTATEAFF	TGTGCCAGCAGCACCTGGGACAGGGTGACGGCCACTGAAGCTTTCTTT
TRBJ1-2	-	TRBV7-2	-	CASSPQESYGYTF	TGTGCCAGCAGCCCACAGGAGTCATATGGCTACACCTTC
TRBJ1-3	-	TRBV5-1	TRBD1	CASSSSGTGGGNTIYF	TGCGCCAGCAGCTCCTCCGGGACAGGGGGAGGAAACACCATATATTTT
TRBJ2-7	-	TRBV19	-	CASSVLRTLEYF	TGTGCCAGTAGTGTGCTGAGGACTTTGGAGTACTTC
TRBJ1-3	-	TRBV7-2	TRBD1	CASRLGTGGNTIYF	TGTGCCAGCAGACTTGGGACAGGTGGAAACACCATATATTTT
TRBJ1-4	-	TRBV6-5	-	CASSRTINEKLFF	TGTGCCAGCAGTCGTACTATAAATGAAAAACTGTTTTTT
TRBJ1-5	-	TRBV6-1	TRBD1	CASSDLTGLNQPQHF	TGTGCCAGCAGTGACTTGACAGGGCTTAATCAGCCCCAGCATTTT
TRBJ2-3	-	TRBV9	TRBD2	CASSVALSGGARSTDTQYF	TGTGCCAGCAGCGTAGCCCTTAGCGGGGGGGCGAGGAGCACAGATACGCAGTATTTT
TRBJ2-7	few	TRBV7-8	-	CASSTGRYEQYF	TGTGCCAGCAGCACAGGACGATACGAGCAGTACTTC
TRBJ2-5	-	TRBV9	-	CASSGGGVGETQYF	TGTGCCAGCAGCGGAGGGGGAGTTGGAGAGACCCAGTACTTC
TRBJ1-6	-	TRBV25-1	TRBD1	CASSVTGGNSPLHF	TGTGCCAGCAGTGTGACAGGGGGTAATTCACCCCTCCACTTT
TRBJ2-6	-	TRBV27	TRBD2	CATRPGGSGANVLTF	TGTGCCACCCGACCGGGGGGCTCTGGGGCCAACGTCCTGACTTTC
TRBJ2-3	few	TRBV4-3	TRBD1	CASSLGTVGRTDTQYF	TGCGCCAGCAGCCTAGGGACAGTGGGACGCACAGATACGCAGTATTTT
TRBJ2-1	-	TRBV4-2	-	CASSQDGGPNNEQFF	TGTGCCAGCAGCCAAGATGGCGGGCCCAACAATGAGCAGTTCTTC
TRBJ2-5	-	TRBV20-1	-	CSARARETQYF	TGCAGTGCTAGAGCCAGGGAGACCCAGTACTTC
TRBJ1-2	-	TRBV5-1	TRBD1	CASSLGAGGLYGYTF	TGCGCCAGCAGCTTGGGCGCAGGGGGCCTCTATGGCTACACCTTC
TRBJ2-4	-	TRBV7-2	TRBD2	CASSPGLAGGILAKNIQYF	TGTGCCAGCAGCCCGGGACTAGCGGGGGGAATTTTAGCCAAAAACATTCAGTACTTC
TRBJ1-4	-	TRBV5-1	-	CASSFHLEGGKLFF	TGCGCCAGCAGCTTCCACCTGGAGGGAGGGAAACTGTTTTTT
TRBJ1-1	-	TRBV14	-	CASSQGRNTEAFF	TGTGCCAGCAGCCAAGGTAGAAACACTGAAGCTTTCTTT
TRBJ2-3	few	TRBV10-1	-	CATKTGQSSDTQYF	TGCGCCACCAAAACCGGACAGTCGTCAGATACGCAGTATTTT
TRBJ1-2	-	TRBV18	-	CASSPQRSQTADGYTF	TGTGCCAGCTCACCACAAAGGAGCCAGACCGCTGATGGCTACACCTTC
TRBJ2-5	-	TRBV10-3	TRBD2	CAIRNSGGPQETQYF	TGTGCCATCAGGAATAGCGGGGGGCCGCAAGAGACCCAGTACTTC
TRBJ2-1	-	TRBV6-5	TRBD1	CASSRQGVSEQFF	TGTGCCAGCAGTCGACAGGGTGTAAGTGAGCAGTTCTTC
TRBJ1-5	few	TRBV6-6	-	CASSYGGVNQPQHF	TGTGCCAGCAGTTACGGAGGGGTCAATCAGCCCCAGCATTTT
TRBJ2-7	-	TRBV7-6	TRBD1	CASSYKNPGTGSYEQYF	TGTGCCAGCAGCTACAAAAACCCCGGGACAGGGTCCTACGAGCAGTACTTC
TRBJ2-1	-	TRBV7-9	TRBD2	CASSLAPLAGTVYNEQFF	TGTGCCAGCAGCTTAGCGCCGCTAGCGGGGACCGTCTACAATGAGCAGTTCTTC